The source of this T cell receptor beta chain is a study of blood T cells in healthy people across ages. Investigators took roughly 9.5 milliliters of peripheral blood from every donor. Total RNA, at least 5.5 micrograms per sample, was extracted from PBMCs. On this clonotype: Its specificity is unknown.

Broader study findings: Long-lived and aged donors differed, with more naive CD4+ cells and higher diversity in the long-lived.

V dropped 6 bases and J dropped 4; count of bases not matched to a gene: 11. Germline V gives CDR1 DFQATT, CDR2 SNEGSKA (reference sequence). The CDR3 has 16 amino acids. PCR was performed a second time for about 7 to 11 cycles using a sample-barcoded 5' primer and a J-beta primer mix. TCRdb recomputed calls from the 5' RACE reads with MiXCR, one row per CDR3 protein. The sample yields about 1.5 million distinct CDR3 sequences, roughly 40% seen once. The specimen was blood. The TCR originated in a woman aged 18-29 years in good health. J is TRBJ2-1 and V is TRBV20-1; 11 bases are a match to TRBD2. The CDR3 nucleotides read TGCAGTGCCGAGACGACTAGCGGGGATTATTACAATGAGCAGTTCTTC. It encodes CSAETTSGDYYNEQFF.